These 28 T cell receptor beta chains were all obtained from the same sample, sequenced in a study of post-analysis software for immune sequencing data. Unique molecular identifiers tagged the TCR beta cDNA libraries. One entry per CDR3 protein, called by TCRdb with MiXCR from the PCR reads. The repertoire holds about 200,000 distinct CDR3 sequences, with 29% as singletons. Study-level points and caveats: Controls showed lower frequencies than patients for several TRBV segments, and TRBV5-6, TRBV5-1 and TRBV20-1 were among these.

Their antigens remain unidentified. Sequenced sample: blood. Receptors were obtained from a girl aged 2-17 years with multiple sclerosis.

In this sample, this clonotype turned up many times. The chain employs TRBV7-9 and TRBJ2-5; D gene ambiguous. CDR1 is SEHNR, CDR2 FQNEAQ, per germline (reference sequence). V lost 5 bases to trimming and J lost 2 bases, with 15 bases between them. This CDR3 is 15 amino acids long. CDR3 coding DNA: TGTGCCAGCAGCACCCGACCCACTATACAAGAGACCCAGTACTTC. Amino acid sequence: CASSTRPTIQETQYF.

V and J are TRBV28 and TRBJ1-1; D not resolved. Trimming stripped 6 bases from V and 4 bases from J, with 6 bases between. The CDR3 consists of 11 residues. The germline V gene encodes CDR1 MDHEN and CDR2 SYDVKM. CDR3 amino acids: CASRVGTEAFF. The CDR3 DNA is TGTGCCAGCAGGGTTGGCACTGAAGCTTTCTTT.

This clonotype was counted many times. The chain's CDR3 is CSASTSGYTDTQYF. Written as DNA, the CDR3 is TGCAGTGCTAGCACTAGCGGGTACACAGATACGCAGTATTTT. This rearrangement joins TRBV20-1 to TRBJ2-3; 9 nucleotides line up with TRBD2. V dropped 3 bases and J dropped 2; count of bases not matched to a gene: 3. CDR3 length: 14 amino acids. The germline V gene encodes CDR1 DFQATT and CDR2 SNEGSKA (reference sequence).

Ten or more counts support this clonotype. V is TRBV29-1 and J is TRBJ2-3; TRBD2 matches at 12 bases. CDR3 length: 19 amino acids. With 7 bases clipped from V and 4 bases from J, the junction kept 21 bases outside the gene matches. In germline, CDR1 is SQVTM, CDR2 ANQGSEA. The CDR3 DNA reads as TGCAGCGCTGGTTCTGGACTAGCGGGATCCCGGGTGGTTTCAGATACGCAGTATTTT. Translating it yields CSAGSGLAGSRVVSDTQYF.

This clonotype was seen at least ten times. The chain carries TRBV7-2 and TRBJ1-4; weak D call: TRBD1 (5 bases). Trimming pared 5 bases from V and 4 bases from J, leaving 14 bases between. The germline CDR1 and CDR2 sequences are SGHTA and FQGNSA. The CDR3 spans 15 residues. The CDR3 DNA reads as TGTGCCAGCAGCCAGCAGGGTCGCCGTAATGAAAAACTGTTTTTT. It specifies CASSQQGRRNEKLFF. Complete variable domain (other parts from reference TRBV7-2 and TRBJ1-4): GAGVSQSPSNKVTEKGKDVELRCDPISGHTALYWYRQSLGQGLEFLIYFQGNSAPDKSGLPSDRFSAERTGGSVSTLTIQRTQQEDSAVYLCASSQQGRRNEKLFFGSGTQLSVL.

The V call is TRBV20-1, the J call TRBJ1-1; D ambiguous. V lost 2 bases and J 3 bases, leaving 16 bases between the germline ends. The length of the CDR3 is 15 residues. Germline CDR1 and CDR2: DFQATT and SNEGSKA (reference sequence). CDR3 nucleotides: TGCAGTGCTAGACACGGCCGAAGGAGGGACACTGAAGCTTTCTTT. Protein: CSARHGRRRDTEAFF.

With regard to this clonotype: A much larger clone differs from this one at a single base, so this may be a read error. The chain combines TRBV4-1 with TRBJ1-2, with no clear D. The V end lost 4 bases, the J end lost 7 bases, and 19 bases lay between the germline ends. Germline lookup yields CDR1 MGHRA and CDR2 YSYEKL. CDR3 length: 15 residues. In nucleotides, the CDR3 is TGCGCCAGCAGCCGCTCAATTCTCGACGGATGTGGCTACACCTTC. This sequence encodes CASSRSILDGCGYTF.

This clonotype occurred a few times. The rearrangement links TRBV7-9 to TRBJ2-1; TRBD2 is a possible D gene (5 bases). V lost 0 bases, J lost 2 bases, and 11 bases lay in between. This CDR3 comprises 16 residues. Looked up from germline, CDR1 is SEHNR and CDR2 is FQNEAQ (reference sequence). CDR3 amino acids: CASSLAVGAPYNEQFF. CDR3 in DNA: TGTGCCAGCAGCTTAGCGGTGGGAGCACCCTACAATGAGCAGTTCTTC.

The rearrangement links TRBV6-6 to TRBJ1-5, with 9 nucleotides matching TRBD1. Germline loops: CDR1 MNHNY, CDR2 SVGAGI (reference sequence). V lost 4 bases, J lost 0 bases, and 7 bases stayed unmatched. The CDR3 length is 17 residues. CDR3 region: CASSLRGQGYSNQPQHF. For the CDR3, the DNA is TGTGCCAGCAGTTTGAGGGGACAGGGATATAGCAATCAGCCCCAGCATTTT.

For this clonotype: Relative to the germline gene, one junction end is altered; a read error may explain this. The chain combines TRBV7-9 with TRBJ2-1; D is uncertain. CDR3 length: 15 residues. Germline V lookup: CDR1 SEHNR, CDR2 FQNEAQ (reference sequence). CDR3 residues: CASSLAGPIYSEQFF. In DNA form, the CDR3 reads TGTGCCAGCAGCTTAGCAGGACCAATATACAGTGAGCAGTTCTTC.

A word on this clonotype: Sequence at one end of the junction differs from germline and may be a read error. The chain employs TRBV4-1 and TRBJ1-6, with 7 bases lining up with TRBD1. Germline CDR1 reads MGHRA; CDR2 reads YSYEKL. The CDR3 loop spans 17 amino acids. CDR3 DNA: TGCGCCGGCAGCCCCCGACAGGGTACGGCCTATAATTCACCCCTCCACTTT. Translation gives CAGSPRQGTAYNSPLHF.

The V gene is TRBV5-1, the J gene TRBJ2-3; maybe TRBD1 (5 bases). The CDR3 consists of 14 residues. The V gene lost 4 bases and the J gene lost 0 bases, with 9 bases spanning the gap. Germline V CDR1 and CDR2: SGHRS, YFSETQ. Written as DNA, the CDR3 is TGCGCCAGCAGCCCAACAGGAAGCACAGATACGCAGTATTTT. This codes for CASSPTGSTDTQYF.

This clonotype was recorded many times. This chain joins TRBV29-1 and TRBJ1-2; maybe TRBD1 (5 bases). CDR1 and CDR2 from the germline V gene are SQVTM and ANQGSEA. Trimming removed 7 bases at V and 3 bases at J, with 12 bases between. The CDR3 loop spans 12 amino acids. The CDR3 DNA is TGCAGCGCCCCGCGGGGGGACTATGGCTACACCTTC. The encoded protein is CSAPRGDYGYTF.

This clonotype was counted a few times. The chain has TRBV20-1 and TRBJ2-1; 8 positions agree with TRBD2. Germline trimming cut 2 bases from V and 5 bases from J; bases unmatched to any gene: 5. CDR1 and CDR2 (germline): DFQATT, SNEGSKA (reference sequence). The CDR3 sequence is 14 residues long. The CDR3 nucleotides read TGCAGTGCTAGAATAGCGGGATTTGACAATGAGCAGTTCTTC. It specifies CSARIAGFDNEQFF.

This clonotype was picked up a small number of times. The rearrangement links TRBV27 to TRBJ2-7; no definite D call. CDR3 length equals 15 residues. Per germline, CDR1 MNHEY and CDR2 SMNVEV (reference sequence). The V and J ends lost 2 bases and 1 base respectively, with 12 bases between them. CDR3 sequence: CASSLRTAGSYEQYF. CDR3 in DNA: TGTGCCAGCAGTTTACGGACGGCTGGATCCTACGAGCAGTACTTC.

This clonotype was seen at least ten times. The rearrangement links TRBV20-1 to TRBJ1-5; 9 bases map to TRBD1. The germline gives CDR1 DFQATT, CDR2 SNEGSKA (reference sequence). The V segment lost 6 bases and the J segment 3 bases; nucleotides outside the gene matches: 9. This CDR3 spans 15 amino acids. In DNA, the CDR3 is TGCAGTGCCTCCCCCGGGACAGGGTTCAATCAGCCCCAGCATTTT. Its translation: CSASPGTGFNQPQHF.

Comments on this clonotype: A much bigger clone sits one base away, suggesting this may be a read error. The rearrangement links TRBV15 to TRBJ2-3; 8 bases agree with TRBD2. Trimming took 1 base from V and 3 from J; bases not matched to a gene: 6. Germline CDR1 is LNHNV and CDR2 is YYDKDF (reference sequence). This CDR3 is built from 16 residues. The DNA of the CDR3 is TGTGCCACCAGCAGAGGGGGAGCGGGAGCTACAGATACGCAGTATTTT. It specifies CATSRGGAGATDTQYF.

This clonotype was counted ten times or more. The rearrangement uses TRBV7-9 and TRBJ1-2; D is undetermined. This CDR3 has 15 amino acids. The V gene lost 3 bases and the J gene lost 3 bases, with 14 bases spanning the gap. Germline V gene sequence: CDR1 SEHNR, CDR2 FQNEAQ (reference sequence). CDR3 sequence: CASSFYGREDYGYTF. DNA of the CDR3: TGTGCCAGCAGCTTCTACGGGCGGGAGGACTATGGCTACACCTTC. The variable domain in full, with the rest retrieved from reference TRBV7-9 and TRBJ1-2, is DTGVSQNPRHKITKRGQNVTFRCDPISEHNRLYWYRQTLGQGPEFLTYFQNEAQLEKSRLLSDRFSAERPKGSFSTLEIQRTEQGDSAMYLCASSFYGREDYGYTFGSGTRLTVV.

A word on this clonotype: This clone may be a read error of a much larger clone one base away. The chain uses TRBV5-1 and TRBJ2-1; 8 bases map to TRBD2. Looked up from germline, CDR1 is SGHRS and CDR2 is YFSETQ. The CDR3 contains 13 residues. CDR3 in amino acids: CARSFGGGSEQFF. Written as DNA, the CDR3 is TGCGCCAGGAGCTTCGGGGGGGGTTCTGAGCAGTTCTTC.

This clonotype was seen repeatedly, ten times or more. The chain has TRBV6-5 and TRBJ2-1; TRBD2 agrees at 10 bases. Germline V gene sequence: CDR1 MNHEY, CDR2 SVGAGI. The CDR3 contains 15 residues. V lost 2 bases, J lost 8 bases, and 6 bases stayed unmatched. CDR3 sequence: CASSYIASGSHEQFF. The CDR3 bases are TGTGCCAGCAGTTACATCGCTAGCGGGAGCCATGAGCAGTTCTTC.

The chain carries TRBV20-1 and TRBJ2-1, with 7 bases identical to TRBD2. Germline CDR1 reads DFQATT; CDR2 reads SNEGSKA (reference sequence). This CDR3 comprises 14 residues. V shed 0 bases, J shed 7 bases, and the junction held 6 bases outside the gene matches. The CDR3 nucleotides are TGCAGTGCTAGAGATTTGCGGGAGTGGAATGAGCAGTTCTTC. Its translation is CSARDLREWNEQFF.

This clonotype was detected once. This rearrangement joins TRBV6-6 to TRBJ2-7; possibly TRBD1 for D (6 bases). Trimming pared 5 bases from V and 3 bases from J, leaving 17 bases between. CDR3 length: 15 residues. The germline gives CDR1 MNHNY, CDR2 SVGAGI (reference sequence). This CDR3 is CASSAGQWSDYEQYF. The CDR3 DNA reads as TGTGCCAGCAGTGCAGGACAGTGGTCAGACTACGAGCAGTACTTC.

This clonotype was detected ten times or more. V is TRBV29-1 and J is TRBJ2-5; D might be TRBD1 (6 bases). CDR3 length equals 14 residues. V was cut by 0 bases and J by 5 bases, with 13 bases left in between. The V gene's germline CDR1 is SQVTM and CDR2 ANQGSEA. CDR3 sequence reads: CSVEDSGGEETQYF. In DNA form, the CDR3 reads TGCAGCGTTGAAGATTCTGGGGGCGAGGAGACCCAGTACTTC.

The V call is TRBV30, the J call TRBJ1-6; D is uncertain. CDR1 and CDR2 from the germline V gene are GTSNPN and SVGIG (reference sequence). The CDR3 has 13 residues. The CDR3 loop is CVCTTPLDSPLHF. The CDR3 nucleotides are TGTGTCTGTACGACCCCCTTGGATTCACCCCTCCACTTT.

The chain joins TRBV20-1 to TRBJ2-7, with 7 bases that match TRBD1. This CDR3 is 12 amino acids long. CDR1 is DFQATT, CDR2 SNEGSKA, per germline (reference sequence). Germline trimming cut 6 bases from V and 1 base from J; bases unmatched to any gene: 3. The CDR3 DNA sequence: TGCAGTGCCGACAGGGCATCCTACGAGCAGTACTTC. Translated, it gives CSADRASYEQYF.

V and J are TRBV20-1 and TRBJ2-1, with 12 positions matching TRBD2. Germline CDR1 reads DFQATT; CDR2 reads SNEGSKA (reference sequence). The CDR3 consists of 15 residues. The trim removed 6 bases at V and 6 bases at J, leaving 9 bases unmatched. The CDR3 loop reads CSARSPTSGSNEQFF. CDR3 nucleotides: TGCAGTGCCCGATCTCCGACTAGCGGGAGCAATGAGCAGTTCTTC.

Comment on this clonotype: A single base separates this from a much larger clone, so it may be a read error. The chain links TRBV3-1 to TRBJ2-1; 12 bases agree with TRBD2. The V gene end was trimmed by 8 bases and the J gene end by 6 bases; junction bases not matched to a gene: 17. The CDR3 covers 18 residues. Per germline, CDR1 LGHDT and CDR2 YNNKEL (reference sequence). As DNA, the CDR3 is TGTGCCAGCGGTCTAAGTGGGGCTAGCGGGAGGGCCCTCAATGAGCAGTTCTTC. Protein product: CASGLSGASGRALNEQFF.

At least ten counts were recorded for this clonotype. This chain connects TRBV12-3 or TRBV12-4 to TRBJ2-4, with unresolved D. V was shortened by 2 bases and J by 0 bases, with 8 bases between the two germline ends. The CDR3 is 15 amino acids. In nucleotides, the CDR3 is TGTGCCAGCAGTTTACAGGCACTAGCCAAAAACATTCAGTACTTC. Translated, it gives CASSLQALAKNIQYF.